This TCR beta chain is drawn from a study of blood T cell repertoires in COVID-19. Study-level information: PBMCs, B-cell-depleted T cells, or T cells were the source of the cDNA or gDNA that made up the material.

The germline CDR1 and CDR2 sequences are LNHDA and SQIVND (reference sequence). This CDR3 comprises 16 residues. V dropped 6 bases and J dropped 0; count of bases not matched to a gene: 8. The data were produced by immunoSEQ multiplex PCR, yet TCRdb's version contains in-frame clones alone and is incomplete. The sample yields 200,000 to 250,000 clones, roughly 80% seen once. Source material: peripheral blood. The sequence came from a woman aged 18 to 35 with acute or convalescent COVID-19. The V call is TRBV19, the J call TRBJ2-1, with 7 bases aligning to TRBD1. CDR3: CASSLGPGGSYNEQFF. The DNA for the CDR3 is TGTGCCAGTAGCTTAGGGCCAGGGGGCTCCTACAATGAGCAGTTCTTC. Full variable domain (outside the CDR3, taken from reference TRBV19 and TRBJ2-1): DGGITQSPKYLFRKEGQNVTLSCEQNLNHDAMYWYRQDPGQGLRLIYYSQIVNDFQKGDIAEGYSVSREKKESFPLTVTSAQKNPTAFYLCASSLGPGGSYNEQFFGPGTRLTVL.